A single sample is the source of the 29 T cell receptor beta chains below, sequenced in a study of control samples from healthy donors and cancer patients. Data came from immunoSEQ multiplex PCR; TCRdb stores just in-frame clones and leaves some out. The repertoire holds some 120,000 clones, around 92% seen once, with over 0.5% in the top ten. The sample taken for sequencing was PBMCs. All receptors derive from an elderly man with head and neck cancer.

The chain combines TRBV4-3 with TRBJ2-1; TRBD1 agrees at 7 bases. The CDR3 loop spans 15 amino acids. Per germline, CDR1 LGHNA and CDR2 YSLEER. V gave up 4 bases and J gave up 5 bases; unmatched junction bases: 8. The CDR3, as DNA: TGCGCCAGCAGCCGATCCGGGACAGCCAACAATGAGCAGTTCTTC. It specifies CASSRSGTANNEQFF.

The rearrangement uses TRBV3-1 (or the pseudogene TRBV3-2) and TRBJ1-1; 7 bases agree with TRBD1. This CDR3 is built from 14 residues. The germline V gene encodes CDR1 LGHDT and CDR2 YNNKEL (reference sequence). V dropped 3 bases and J dropped 7; count of bases not matched to a gene: 8. CDR3 DNA sequence: TGTGCCAGCAGCCACTCGGACAGGAGGGGTGAAGCTTTCTTT. The encoded protein is CASSHSDRRGEAFF.

The chain employs TRBV4-3 and TRBJ2-1, with D perhaps TRBD1 (6 bases). The CDR3 has 16 amino acids. V was trimmed by 0 bases and J by 1 base, leaving 10 bases between them. Germline V lookup: CDR1 LGHNA, CDR2 YSLEER. CDR3: CASSQDGQGSYNEQFF. The CDR3 coding sequence is TGCGCCAGCAGCCAAGATGGGCAGGGGTCCTACAATGAGCAGTTCTTC.

V usage is TRBV7-2 and J usage is TRBJ2-6, with a possible D match to TRBD2 (5 bases). The germline V gene has CDR1 SGHTA and CDR2 FQGNSA. V lost 5 bases, J lost 0 bases, and 8 bases lay in between. The CDR3 has 15 residues. CDR3 DNA: TGTGCCAGCAGCCCCCGGGGCTCTGGGGCCAACGTCCTGACTTTC. This codes for CASSPRGSGANVLTF.

The rearrangement uses TRBV5-1 and TRBJ2-1, with D possibly TRBD1 on 6 matching bases. V gave up 4 bases and J gave up 6 bases, with 11 bases separating them. Germline V lookup: CDR1 SGHRS, CDR2 YFSETQ. This CDR3 has 13 amino acids. In DNA form, the CDR3 reads TGCGCCAGCAGCCCGGGACAAGCCAATGAGCAGTTCTTC. This encodes CASSPGQANEQFF. The whole variable domain, filled in from reference TRBV5-1 and TRBJ2-1, reads KAGVTQTPRYLIKTRGQQVTLSCSPISGHRSVSWYQQTPGQGLQFLFEYFSETQRNKGNFPGRFSGRQFSNSRSEMNVSTLELGDSALYLCASSPGQANEQFFGPGTRLTVL.

The chain's CDR3 is CASSHPGRELFF. The CDR3 nucleotides read TGCGCCAGCAGCCACCCGGGTCGGGAACTGTTTTTT. This chain joins TRBV4-1 and TRBJ1-4; D gene unclear. With 3 bases removed from V and 12 bases from J, the gap between germline ends came to 11 bases. The germline gives CDR1 MGHRA, CDR2 YSYEKL. The CDR3 is 12 amino acids.

The gene calls are TRBV30 and TRBJ2-7; 10 nucleotides agree with TRBD1. V trimming: 2 bases; J trimming: 5 bases; junction bases outside the gene matches: 6. The germline V gene encodes CDR1 GTSNPN and CDR2 SVGIG (reference sequence). This CDR3 spans 14 amino acids. The CDR3 protein is CAWSKGTGVDEQYF. Here the CDR3 DNA reads TGTGCCTGGAGTAAAGGGACAGGGGTCGACGAGCAGTACTTC.

This chain uses TRBV12-5 with TRBJ1-1; the D is unclear. The CDR3 is made up of 16 amino acids. Trimming removed 4 bases from V and 0 bases from J, with 15 bases in between. The germline CDR1 and CDR2 sequences are LGHNT and FRNRAP. CDR3 amino acids: CASGSSAVLVNTEAFF. Written as DNA, the CDR3 is TGTGCTAGTGGTTCCTCCGCTGTTCTGGTGAACACTGAAGCTTTCTTT.

The gene calls are TRBV5-1 and TRBJ2-6; 8 nucleotides agree with TRBD1. CDR1 is SGHRS and CDR2 is YFSETQ in the germline V gene. With 4 bases clipped from V and 4 bases from J, the junction kept 7 bases outside the gene matches. The length of the CDR3 is 16 residues. Written as DNA, the CDR3 is TGCGCCAGCAGCCCCCGGACAGGGACCGGGGCCAACGTCCTGACTTTC. Protein: CASSPRTGTGANVLTF.

The CDR3 sequence: CASSQDSFTEAFF. As DNA, the CDR3 is TGTGCCAGCAGCCAAGACAGTTTCACTGAAGCTTTCTTT. This sequence joins TRBV14 and TRBJ1-1, with D unclear. The CDR3 is made up of 13 amino acids. The germline CDR1 and CDR2 sequences are SGHDN and FVKESK. V was clipped by 0 bases and J by 4 bases, with 6 bases between them. Looking up the rest from reference TRBV14 and TRBJ1-1 gives the full variable domain: EAGVTQFPSHSVIEKGQTVTLRCDPISGHDNLYWYRRVMGKEIKFLLHFVKESKQDESGMPNNRFLAERTGGTYSTLKVQPAELEDSGVYFCASSQDSFTEAFFGQGTRLTVV.

This clone was seen once. CDR3 residues: CASSIRPRLYGYTF. CDR3 nucleotide sequence: TGTGCCAGTAGTATAAGACCCCGACTCTATGGCTACACCTTC. The chain has TRBV19 and TRBJ1-2; D remains ambiguous. The CDR3 spans 14 residues. Per germline, CDR1 LNHDA and CDR2 SQIVND (reference sequence). V was shortened by 2 bases and J by 4 bases, with 11 bases between the two germline ends.

The chain employs TRBV20-1 and TRBJ1-4; D remains ambiguous. Trimming cost V 4 bases and J 4 bases, with 4 bases left between them. This CDR3 is 11 amino acids long. Germline loops: CDR1 DFQATT, CDR2 SNEGSKA (reference sequence). CDR3 coding DNA: TGCAGTGCTAAGGGTAATGAAAAACTGTTTTTT. This gives the protein CSAKGNEKLFF.

The rearrangement links TRBV11-2 to TRBJ1-5, with a weak D call TRBD1 (5 bases). This CDR3 spans 15 amino acids. Trimming stripped 1 base from V and 1 base from J, with 8 bases between. CDR1 and CDR2 (germline): SGHAT, FQNNGV. As DNA, the CDR3 is TGTGCCAGCAGCTTAGGAGGGGTGAGCAATCAGCCCCAGCATTTT. It specifies CASSLGGVSNQPQHF.

A remark on this clone: The germline gene is not matched at one end of the junction; a read error may be the cause. The chain carries TRBV19 and TRBJ1-5; D uncertain. The CDR3 runs 15 residues. Germline CDR1 reads LNHDA; CDR2 reads SQIVND (reference sequence). In DNA form, the CDR3 reads TGTGCCAGGAGTATACCCACCTCCGCACCCCGCCAACAGCATTTT. Translated: CARSIPTSAPRQQHF.

The rearrangement uses TRBV6-5 and TRBJ1-6; D is undetermined. This CDR3 comprises 12 residues. CDR1 is MNHEY, CDR2 SVGAGI, per germline. V was shortened by 6 bases and J by 4 bases, with 4 bases between the two germline ends. The CDR3 DNA sequence: TGTGCCAGCAGGATTTATAATTCACCCCTCCACTTT. Its protein product is CASRIYNSPLHF.

With respect to this clone: This same CDR3 is encoded by further DNA sequences in the sample. This chain connects TRBV6-1 to TRBJ1-6; 7 bases match TRBD1. With V trimmed by 3 bases and J by 7 bases, 3 bases remained unmatched. The germline V gene has CDR1 MNHNS and CDR2 SASEGT. The CDR3 is 14 residues long. CDR3 coding DNA: TGTGCCAGCAGTGACCGACAGGGAAATTCACCCCTCCACTTT. This sequence encodes CASSDRQGNSPLHF.

This clone has a handful of counts. The V call is TRBV10-3, the J call TRBJ1-1; possibly TRBD1 for D (5 bases). This CDR3 has 15 amino acids. Looked up from germline, CDR1 is ENHRY and CDR2 is SYGVKD. Deletions cut 4 bases from V and 3 bases from J, with 15 bases between. This CDR3 is CAISVGPAADTEAFF. The CDR3 coding sequence is TGTGCCATCAGTGTGGGGCCGGCGGCAGACACTGAAGCTTTCTTT.

This chain links TRBV27 with TRBJ1-2; weak D call: TRBD1 (6 bases). Trimming shortened V by 6 bases and J by 4 bases, and 12 bases separated the two germline ends. CDR1 is MNHEY, CDR2 SMNVEV, per germline (reference sequence). The CDR3 has 13 residues. CDR3 residues: CASSLQGTYGYTF. Here the CDR3 DNA reads TGTGCCAGCAGCCTACAGGGAACCTATGGCTACACCTTC.

This clone appeared a single time. V usage is TRBV7-6 and J usage is TRBJ2-3; TRBD2 matches 12 bases. J was trimmed by 2 bases and V by 4 bases; bases with no gene match: 4. CDR1 and CDR2 from the germline V gene are SGHVS and FNYEAQ. The CDR3 loop spans 16 amino acids. CDR3 DNA sequence: TGTGCCAGCAGCTCGCTAGCGGGAGGGAACACAGATACGCAGTATTTT. Its protein product is CASSSLAGGNTDTQYF.

The chain employs TRBV6-2 or TRBV6-3 and TRBJ2-1, with unresolved D. V lost 0 bases to trimming and J lost 6 bases, with 3 bases between them. The CDR3 covers 12 residues. Germline CDR1 reads MNHEY; CDR2 reads SVGEGT. CDR3 region: CASSYSLNEQFF. The CDR3 nucleotides read TGTGCCAGCAGTTACTCCCTCAATGAGCAGTTCTTC.

V gene TRBV7-2 combines with J gene TRBJ2-1; TRBD2 might be the D (5 bases). The CDR3 consists of 14 residues. Trimming stripped 2 bases from V and 5 bases from J, with 10 bases between. Germline CDR1 and CDR2: SGHTA and FQGNSA. CDR3: CASSLLWTDNEQFF. DNA of the CDR3: TGTGCCAGCAGCTTATTGTGGACTGACAATGAGCAGTTCTTC.

The chain has TRBV30 and TRBJ2-1, with D unresolved. The CDR3 has 11 residues. Per the germline V gene, CDR1 is GTSNPN and CDR2 is SVGIG (reference sequence). V lost 2 bases, J lost 6 bases, and 5 bases lay in between. The CDR3 sequence: CAWSPPNEQFF. The CDR3 nucleotides are TGTGCCTGGAGTCCGCCCAATGAGCAGTTCTTC.

This clone was seen only once. The chain recombines TRBV5-1 with TRBJ1-1; D unclear. The CDR3 totals 16 residues. The V and J ends lost 3 bases and 0 bases respectively, with 15 bases between them. Germline-derived CDR1 and CDR2 are SGHRS and YFSETQ. The CDR3 is CASSSRGPPMNTEAFF. Written as DNA, the CDR3 is TGCGCCAGCAGCTCCCGGGGTCCCCCCATGAACACTGAAGCTTTCTTT.

The CDR3 nucleotides are TGTGCCAGCAGGACAGGGACTGTAGAGACCCAGTACTTC. Amino acids: CASRTGTVETQYF. The chain is built from TRBV21-1 and TRBJ2-5; the DNA was not used to check the table's D call, TRBD1. TRBV21-1 counts as a pseudogene. CDR3 length: 13 amino acids.

The V call is TRBV5-8, the J call TRBJ1-2; no clear D gene. The CDR3 has 14 amino acids. V lost 2 bases and J lost 4, with 12 bases in between. The germline CDR1 and CDR2 sequences are SGHTS and YDEGEE. The CDR3 DNA follows: TGTGCCAGCAGCTTAAATCGTGGGGTCTATGGCTACACCTTC. It is translated as CASSLNRGVYGYTF.

The rearrangement uses TRBV27 and TRBJ2-3, with TRBD2 matching 7 bases. CDR1 and CDR2 (germline): MNHEY, SMNVEV (reference sequence). The ends lost 4 bases at V and 8 bases at J; junction bases unmatched: 6. The CDR3 runs 13 residues. In nucleotides, the CDR3 is TGTGCCAGCAGTTGGGGAGGGGACCGTACGCAGTATTTT. This gives the protein CASSWGGDRTQYF.

V gene TRBV5-6 combines with J gene TRBJ1-2; a weak D match, TRBD1 (5 bases). Trimming pared 2 bases from V and 4 bases from J, leaving 12 bases between. This CDR3 region has 14 residues. The V gene's germline CDR1 is SGHDT and CDR2 YYEEEE. CDR3 sequence (DNA): TGTGCCAGCAGCTTTATGCAGGGCGGCTATGGCTACACCTTC. It translates to CASSFMQGGYGYTF.

This chain's CDR3 is CASSQTSGVHEEQFF. CDR3 sequence (DNA): TGTGCCAGCAGTCAGACTAGCGGGGTGCATGAAGAGCAGTTCTTC. The chain links TRBV2 to TRBJ2-1; 11 positions agree with TRBD2. This CDR3 has 15 amino acids. V gave up 5 bases and J gave up 10 bases; unmatched junction bases: 10. Germline CDR1 SNHLY, CDR2 FYNNEI.

The J gene is TRBJ2-3, the V gene TRBV6-1; D might be TRBD2 (5 bases). The CDR3 has 17 amino acids. Germline V CDR1 and CDR2: MNHNS, SASEGT. Deletions cut 3 bases from V and 0 bases from J, with 16 bases between. CDR3 sequence: CASSDYAGLRSTDTQYF. The CDR3 nucleotides are TGTGCCAGCAGTGATTACGCGGGCCTGCGCAGCACAGATACGCAGTATTTT.